This TCR beta chain was profiled in a study of neoadjuvant anti-PD-1 for oral cavity cancer. About the study: Non-progressing patients received a fourth nivolumab dose near day 43, then surgery on days 50-56.

General observations from the study: Higher pretreatment Treg/Th17 ratios tracked higher pretreatment blood clonality.

The CDR3 contains 16 residues. The germline V gene has CDR1 MNHNS and CDR2 SASEGT. V gave up 2 bases and J gave up 7 bases; unmatched junction bases: 6. As to this clone: The target antigen is unknown.

Produced via immunoSEQ multiplex PCR; TCRdb's table is partial and in-frame only. The table has 60,000 to 75,000 clones, 65% to 85% seen once. The patients had HPV-negative, locally advanced oral cavity squamous cell carcinoma. The chain links TRBV6-1 to TRBJ2-2; 11 bases match TRBD2. Source: PBMCs, taken before nivolumab (anti-PD-1) treatment. The TCR comes from a person aged 35-79 years with oral cavity squamous cell carcinoma. CDR3 in amino acids: CASSEYIAGGNGELFF. The DNA of the CDR3 is TGTGCCAGCAGTGAATACATAGCGGGGGGGAACGGGGAGCTGTTTTTT.